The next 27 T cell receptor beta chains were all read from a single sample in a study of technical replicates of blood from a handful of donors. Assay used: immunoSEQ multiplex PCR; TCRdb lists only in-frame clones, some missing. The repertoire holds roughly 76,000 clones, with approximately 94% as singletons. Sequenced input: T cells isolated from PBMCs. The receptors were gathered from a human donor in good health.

In nucleotides, the CDR3 is TGTGCCAGCAGTTTATCGTCAGGCTTTGAAGCTTTCTTT. This codes for CASSLSSGFEAFF. This chain uses TRBV27 with TRBJ1-1, with no clear D. Germline-derived CDR1 and CDR2 are MNHEY and SMNVEV (reference sequence). Trimming removed 0 bases from V and 7 bases from J, with 9 bases in between. The CDR3 has 13 residues.

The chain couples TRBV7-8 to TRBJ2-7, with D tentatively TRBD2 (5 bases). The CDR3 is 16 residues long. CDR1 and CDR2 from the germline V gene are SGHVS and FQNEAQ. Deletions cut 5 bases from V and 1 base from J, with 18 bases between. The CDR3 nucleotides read TGTGCCAGCAGCGAGGAGGTTCGGCGCAGGTCCTACGAGCAGTACTTC. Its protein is CASSEEVRRRSYEQYF.

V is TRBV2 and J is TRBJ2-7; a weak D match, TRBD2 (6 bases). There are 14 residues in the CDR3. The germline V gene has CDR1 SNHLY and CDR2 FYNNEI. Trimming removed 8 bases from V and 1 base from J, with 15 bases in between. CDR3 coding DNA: TGTGCCAGCTCCCAAGAGGCGGGATCCTACGAGCAGTACTTC. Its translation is CASSQEAGSYEQYF. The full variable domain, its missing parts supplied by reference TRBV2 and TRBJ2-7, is EPEVTQTPSHQVTQMGQEVILRCVPISNHLYFYWYRQILGQKVEFLVSFYNNEISEKSEIFDDQFSVERPDGSNFTLKIRSTKLEDSAMYFCASSQEAGSYEQYFGPGTRLTVT.

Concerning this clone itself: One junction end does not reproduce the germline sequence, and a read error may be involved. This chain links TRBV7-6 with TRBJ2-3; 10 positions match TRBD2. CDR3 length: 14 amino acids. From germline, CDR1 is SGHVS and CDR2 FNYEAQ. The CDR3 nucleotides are TGTGCCAGCAGCCTAGCGGGAGAGTTAGATACGCAGTATTTT. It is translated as CASSLAGELDTQYF.

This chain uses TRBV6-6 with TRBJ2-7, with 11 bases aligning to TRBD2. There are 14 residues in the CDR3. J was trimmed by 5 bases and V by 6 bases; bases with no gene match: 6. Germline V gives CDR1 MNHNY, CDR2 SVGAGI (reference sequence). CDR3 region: CASSFGLAGNEQYF. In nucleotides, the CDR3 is TGTGCCAGCAGCTTCGGACTAGCGGGCAACGAGCAGTACTTC.

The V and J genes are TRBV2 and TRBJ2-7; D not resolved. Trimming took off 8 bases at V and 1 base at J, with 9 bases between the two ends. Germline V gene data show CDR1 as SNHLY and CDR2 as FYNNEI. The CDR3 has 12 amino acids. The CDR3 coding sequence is TGTGCCAGCGCGCTTAGATCCTACGAGCAGTACTTC. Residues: CASALRSYEQYF.

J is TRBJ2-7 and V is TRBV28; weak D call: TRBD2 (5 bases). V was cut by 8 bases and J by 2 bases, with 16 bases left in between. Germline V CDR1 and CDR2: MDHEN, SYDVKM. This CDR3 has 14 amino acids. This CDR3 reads CASVLSEAPYEQYF. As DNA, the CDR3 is TGTGCCAGCGTCCTTAGCGAAGCACCCTACGAGCAGTACTTC.

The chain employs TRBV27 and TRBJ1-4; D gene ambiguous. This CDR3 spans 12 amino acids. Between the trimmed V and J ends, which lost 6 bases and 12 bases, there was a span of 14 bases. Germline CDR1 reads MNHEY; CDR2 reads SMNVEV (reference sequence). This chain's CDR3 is CASRGSTVELFF. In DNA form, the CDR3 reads TGTGCCAGCAGAGGAAGTACAGTCGAACTGTTTTTT.

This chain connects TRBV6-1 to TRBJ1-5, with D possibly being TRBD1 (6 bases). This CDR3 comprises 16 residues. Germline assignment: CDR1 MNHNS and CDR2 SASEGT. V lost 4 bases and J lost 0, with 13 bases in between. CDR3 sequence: CASSVFGQNSNQPQHF. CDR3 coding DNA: TGTGCCAGCAGTGTATTTGGACAGAATAGCAATCAGCCCCAGCATTTT.

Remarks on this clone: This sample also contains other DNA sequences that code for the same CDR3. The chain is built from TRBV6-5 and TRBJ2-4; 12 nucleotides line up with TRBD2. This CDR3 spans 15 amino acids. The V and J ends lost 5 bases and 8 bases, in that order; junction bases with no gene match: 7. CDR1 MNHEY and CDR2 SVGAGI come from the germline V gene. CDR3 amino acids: CASSATLAGGHIQYF. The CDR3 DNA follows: TGTGCCAGCAGTGCCACACTAGCGGGAGGACACATTCAGTACTTC.

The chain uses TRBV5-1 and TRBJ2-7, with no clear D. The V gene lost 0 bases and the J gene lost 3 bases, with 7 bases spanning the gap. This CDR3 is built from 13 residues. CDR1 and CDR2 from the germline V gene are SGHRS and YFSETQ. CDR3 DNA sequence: TGCGCCAGCAGCTTGGATTCCTACTACGAGCAGTACTTC. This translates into CASSLDSYYEQYF.

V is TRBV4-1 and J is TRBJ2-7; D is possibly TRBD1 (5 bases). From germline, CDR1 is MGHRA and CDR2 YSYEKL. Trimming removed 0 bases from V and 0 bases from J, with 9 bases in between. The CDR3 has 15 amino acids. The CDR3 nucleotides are TGCGCCAGCAGCCAAGAAAGCCAGGGCTCCTACGAGCAGTACTTC. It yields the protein CASSQESQGSYEQYF.

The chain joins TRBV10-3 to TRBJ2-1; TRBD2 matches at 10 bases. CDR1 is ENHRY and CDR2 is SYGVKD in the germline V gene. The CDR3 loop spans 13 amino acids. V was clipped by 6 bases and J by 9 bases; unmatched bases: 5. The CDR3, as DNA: TGTGCCATCAGCGTAGCGGGAGGCATTGAGCAGTTCTTC. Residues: CAISVAGGIEQFF.

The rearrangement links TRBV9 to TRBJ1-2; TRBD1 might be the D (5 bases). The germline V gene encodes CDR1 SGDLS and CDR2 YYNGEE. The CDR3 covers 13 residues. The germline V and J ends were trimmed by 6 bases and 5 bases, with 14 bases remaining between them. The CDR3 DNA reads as TGTGCCAGCAACGCGGGGGATAATTATGGCTACACCTTC. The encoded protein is CASNAGDNYGYTF.

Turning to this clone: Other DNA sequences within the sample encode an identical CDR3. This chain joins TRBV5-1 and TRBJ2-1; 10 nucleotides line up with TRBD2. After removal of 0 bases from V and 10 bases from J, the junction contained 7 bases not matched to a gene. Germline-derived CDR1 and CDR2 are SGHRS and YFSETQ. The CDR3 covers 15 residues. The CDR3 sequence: CASSLGGLAGVEQFF. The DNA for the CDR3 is TGCGCCAGCAGCTTGGGTGGTCTAGCGGGAGTCGAGCAGTTCTTC.

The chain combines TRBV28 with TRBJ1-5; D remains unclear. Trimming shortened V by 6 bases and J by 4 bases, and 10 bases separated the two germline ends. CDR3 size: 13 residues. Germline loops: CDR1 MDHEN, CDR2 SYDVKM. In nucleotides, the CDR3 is TGTGCCAGCAGACCGGGTCATAATCAGCCCCAGCATTTT. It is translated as CASRPGHNQPQHF.

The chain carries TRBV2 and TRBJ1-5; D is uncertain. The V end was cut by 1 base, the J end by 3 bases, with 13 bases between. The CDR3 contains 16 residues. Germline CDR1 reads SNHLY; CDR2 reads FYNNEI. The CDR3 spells CASSEEGGVVNQPQHF. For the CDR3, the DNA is TGTGCCAGCAGTGAAGAGGGCGGGGTGGTCAATCAGCCCCAGCATTTT.

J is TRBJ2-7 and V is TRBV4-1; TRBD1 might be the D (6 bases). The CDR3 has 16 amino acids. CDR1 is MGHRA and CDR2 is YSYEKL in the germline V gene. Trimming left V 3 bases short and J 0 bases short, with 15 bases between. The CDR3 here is CASSQPGTPISYEQYF. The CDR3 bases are TGCGCCAGCAGCCAGCCCGGGACACCGATCTCCTACGAGCAGTACTTC.

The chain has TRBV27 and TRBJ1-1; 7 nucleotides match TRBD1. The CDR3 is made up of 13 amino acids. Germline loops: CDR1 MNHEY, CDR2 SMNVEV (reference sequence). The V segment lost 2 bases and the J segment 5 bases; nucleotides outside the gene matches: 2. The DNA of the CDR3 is TGTGCCAGCAGTTTAGCAGGGGGGACTGAAGCTTTCTTT. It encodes CASSLAGGTEAFF.

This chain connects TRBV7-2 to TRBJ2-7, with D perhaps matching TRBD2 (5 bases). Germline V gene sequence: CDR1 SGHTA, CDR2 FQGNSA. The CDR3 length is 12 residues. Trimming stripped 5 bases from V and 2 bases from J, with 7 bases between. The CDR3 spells CASSGSAYEQYF. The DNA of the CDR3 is TGTGCCAGCAGCGGGAGCGCCTACGAGCAGTACTTC.

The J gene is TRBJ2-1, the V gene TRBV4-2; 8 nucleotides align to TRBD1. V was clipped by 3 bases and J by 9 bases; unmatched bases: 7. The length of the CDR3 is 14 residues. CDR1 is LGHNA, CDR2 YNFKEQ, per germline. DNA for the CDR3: TGTGCCAGCAGCCACGAGACAGGGGCGGGTGAGCAGTTCTTC. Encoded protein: CASSHETGAGEQFF.

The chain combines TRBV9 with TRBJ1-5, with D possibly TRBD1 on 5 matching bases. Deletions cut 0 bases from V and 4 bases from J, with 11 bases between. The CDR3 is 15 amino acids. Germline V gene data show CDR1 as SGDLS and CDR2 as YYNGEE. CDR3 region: CASSVDDSRNQPQHF. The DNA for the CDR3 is TGTGCCAGCAGCGTAGACGACAGTCGTAATCAGCCCCAGCATTTT.

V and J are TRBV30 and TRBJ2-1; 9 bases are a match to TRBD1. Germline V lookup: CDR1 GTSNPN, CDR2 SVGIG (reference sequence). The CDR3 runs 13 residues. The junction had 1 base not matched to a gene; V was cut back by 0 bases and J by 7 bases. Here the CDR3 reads CAWSVGTGNEQFF. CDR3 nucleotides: TGTGCCTGGAGTGTAGGGACAGGGAATGAGCAGTTCTTC.

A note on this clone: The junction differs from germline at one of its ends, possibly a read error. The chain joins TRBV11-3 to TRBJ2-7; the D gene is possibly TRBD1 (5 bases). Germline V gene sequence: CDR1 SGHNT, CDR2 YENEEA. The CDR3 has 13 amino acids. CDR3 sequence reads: CASSLEQAHEQYF. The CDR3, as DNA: TGTGCCAGCAGCCTAGAACAGGCCCACGAGCAGTACTTC. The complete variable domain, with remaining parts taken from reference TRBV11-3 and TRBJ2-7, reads EAGVVQSPRYKIIEKKQPVAFWCNPISGHNTLYWYLQNLGQGPELLIRYENEEAVDDSQLPKDRFSAERLKGVDSTLKIQPAELGDSAVYLCASSLEQAHEQYFGPGTRLTVT.

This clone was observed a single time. The DNA for the CDR3 is TGTGCCAGCAGTTTATCTAGCTATGGGACCGGGGAGCTGTTTTTT. Its protein is CASSLSSYGTGELFF. The chain has TRBV27 and TRBJ2-2; D call uncertain. Germline CDR1 MNHEY, CDR2 SMNVEV (reference sequence). V lost 0 bases and J lost 5, with 10 bases in between. The CDR3 has 15 residues.

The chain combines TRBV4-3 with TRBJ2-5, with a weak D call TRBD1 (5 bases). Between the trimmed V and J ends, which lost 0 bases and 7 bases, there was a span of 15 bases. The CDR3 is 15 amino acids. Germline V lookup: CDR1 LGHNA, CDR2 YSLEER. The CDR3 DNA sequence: TGCGCCAGCAGCCAAGACAAAGGGGCAGTCGTGACCCAGTACTTC. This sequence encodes CASSQDKGAVVTQYF.

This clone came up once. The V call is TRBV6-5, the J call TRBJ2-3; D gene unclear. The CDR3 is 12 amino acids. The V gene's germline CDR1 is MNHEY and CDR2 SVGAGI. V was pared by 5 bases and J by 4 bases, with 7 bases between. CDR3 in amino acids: CASSRVSDTQYF. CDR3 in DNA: TGTGCCAGCAGTCGGGTGTCAGATACGCAGTATTTT.